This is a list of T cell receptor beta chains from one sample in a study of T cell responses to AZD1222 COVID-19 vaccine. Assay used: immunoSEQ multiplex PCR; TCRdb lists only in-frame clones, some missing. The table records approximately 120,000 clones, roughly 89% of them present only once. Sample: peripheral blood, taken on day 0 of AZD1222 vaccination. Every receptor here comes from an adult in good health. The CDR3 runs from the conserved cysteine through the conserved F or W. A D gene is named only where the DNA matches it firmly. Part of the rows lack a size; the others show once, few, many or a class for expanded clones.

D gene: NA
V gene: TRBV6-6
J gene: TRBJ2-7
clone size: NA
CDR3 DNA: TGTGCCAGCAGTACCGGGAGCGGTGAGCAGTACTTC
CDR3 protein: CASSTGSGEQYF

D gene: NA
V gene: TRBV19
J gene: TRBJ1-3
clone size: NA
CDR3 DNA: TGTGCCAGTAGCGCAACAGGGTCATCTGGAAACACCATATATTTT
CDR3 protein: CASSATGSSGNTIYF

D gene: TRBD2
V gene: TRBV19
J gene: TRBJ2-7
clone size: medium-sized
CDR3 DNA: TGTGCCAGTAGTATGACGGTGCTAGCGGGAATCTACGAGCAGTACTTC
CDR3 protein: CASSMTVLAGIYEQYF

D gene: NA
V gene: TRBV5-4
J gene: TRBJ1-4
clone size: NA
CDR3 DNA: TGTGCCAGCAGCGTGGGGTTTAATGAAAAACTGTTTTTT
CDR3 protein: CASSVGFNEKLFF

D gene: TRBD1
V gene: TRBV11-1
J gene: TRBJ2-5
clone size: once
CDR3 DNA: TGTGCCAGCAGCTTAGCGATCGGACAGGGGAGAGAGACCCAGTACTTC
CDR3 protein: CASSLAIGQGRETQYF

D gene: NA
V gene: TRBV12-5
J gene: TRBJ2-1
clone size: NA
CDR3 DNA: TGTGCTAGTGGTTCCACGGGGACACAACACAATGAGCAGTTCTTC
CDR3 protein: CASGSTGTQHNEQFF

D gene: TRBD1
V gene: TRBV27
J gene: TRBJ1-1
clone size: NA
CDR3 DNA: TGTGCCAGCAGTCCTGGACAGGGGTATTACACTGAAGCTTTCTTT
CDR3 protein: CASSPGQGYYTEAFF

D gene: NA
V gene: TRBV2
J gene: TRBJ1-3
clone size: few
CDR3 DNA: TGTGCCAGCGGGTCAGGAAACACCATATATTTT
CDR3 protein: CASGSGNTIYF

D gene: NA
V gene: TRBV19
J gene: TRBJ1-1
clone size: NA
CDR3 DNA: TGTGCCAGTAGTACCCAGGGGAACACTGAAGCTTTCTTT
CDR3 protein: CASSTQGNTEAFF

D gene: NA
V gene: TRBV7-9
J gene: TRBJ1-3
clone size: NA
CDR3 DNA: TGTGCCAGCAGCTTGTGGACCTCCAGCTCTGGAAACACCATATATTTT
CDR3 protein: CASSLWTSSSGNTIYF

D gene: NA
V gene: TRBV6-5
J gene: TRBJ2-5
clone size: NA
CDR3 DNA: TGTGCCAGCAGAAATCCCGGGAAAATCGAAGAGACCCAGTACTTC
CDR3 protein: CASRNPGKIEETQYF

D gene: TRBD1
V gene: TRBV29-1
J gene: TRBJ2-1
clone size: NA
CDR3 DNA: TGCAGCGTTGATTGGGACAGGGGGGAGCAGTTCTTC
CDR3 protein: CSVDWDRGEQFF

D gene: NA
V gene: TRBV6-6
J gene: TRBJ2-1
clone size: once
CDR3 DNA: TGTGCCAGCAGAGAAACAGGGCCTTCGGATGAGCAGTTCTTC
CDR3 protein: CASRETGPSDEQFF

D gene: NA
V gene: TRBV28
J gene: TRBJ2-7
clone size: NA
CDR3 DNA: TGTGCCAGCAGTTCCACAGGGCAACTGAGCGAGCAGTACTTC
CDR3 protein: CASSSTGQLSEQYF

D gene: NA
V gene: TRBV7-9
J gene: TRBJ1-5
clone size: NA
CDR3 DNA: TGTGCCAGCAGCTTAGCTGGGGGAAACAATCAGCCCCAGCATTTT
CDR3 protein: CASSLAGGNNQPQHF

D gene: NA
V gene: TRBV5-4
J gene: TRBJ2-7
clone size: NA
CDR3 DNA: TGTGCCAGCCGATCTCAGGGGCTAGAGGCCGAGCAGTACTTC
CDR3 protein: CASRSQGLEAEQYF

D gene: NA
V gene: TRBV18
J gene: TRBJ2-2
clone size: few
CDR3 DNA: TGTGCCAGCTCACCAGGCAGGGGAAACACCGGGGAGCTGTTTTTT
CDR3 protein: CASSPGRGNTGELFF

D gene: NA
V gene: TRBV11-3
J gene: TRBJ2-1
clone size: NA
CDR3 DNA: TGTGCCAGCAGCTCTAGGCCACACAATGAGCAGTTCTTC
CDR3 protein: CASSSRPHNEQFF

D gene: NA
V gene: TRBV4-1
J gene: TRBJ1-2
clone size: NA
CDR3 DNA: TGCGCCAGCAGCCAAGAGCGCAGAGCTAACTATGGCTACACCTTC
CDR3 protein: CASSQERRANYGYTF

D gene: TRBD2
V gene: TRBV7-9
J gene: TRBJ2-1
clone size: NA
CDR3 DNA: TGTGCCAGCAGCTTCCTAGCGGGAGACTTCTACAATGAGCAGTTCTTC
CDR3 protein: CASSFLAGDFYNEQFF

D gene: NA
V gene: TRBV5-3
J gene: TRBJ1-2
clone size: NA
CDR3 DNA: TGTGCCAGAAGCTTGGTGGGGGGTCGTAGTGGCTACACCTTC
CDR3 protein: CARSLVGGRSGYTF

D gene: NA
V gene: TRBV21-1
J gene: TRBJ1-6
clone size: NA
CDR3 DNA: TGTGCCAGCAGCAAAGGTTTCCGGACCGAATATAATTCACCCCTCCACTTT
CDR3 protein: CASSKGFRTEYNSPLHF

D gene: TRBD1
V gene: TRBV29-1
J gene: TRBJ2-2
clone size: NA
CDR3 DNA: TGCAGCGCAGTTTCGGGACAGGCGAACACCGGGGAGCTGTTTTTT
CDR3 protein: CSAVSGQANTGELFF

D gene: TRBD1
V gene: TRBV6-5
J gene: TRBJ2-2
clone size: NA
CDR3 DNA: TGTGCCAGCAGCAGACAGGGGAACACCGGGGAGCTGTTTTTT
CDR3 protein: CASSRQGNTGELFF

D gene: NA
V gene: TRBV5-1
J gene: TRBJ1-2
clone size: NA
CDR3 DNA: TGCGCCAGCAGCCTGACAGACACCCCGAGAGATGGCTACACCTTC
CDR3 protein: CASSLTDTPRDGYTF

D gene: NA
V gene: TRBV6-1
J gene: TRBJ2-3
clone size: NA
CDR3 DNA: TGTGCCAGCAGTGAACCGGCCACAGATACGCAGTATTTT
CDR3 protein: CASSEPATDTQYF

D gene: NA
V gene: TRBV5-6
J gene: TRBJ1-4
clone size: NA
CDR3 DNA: TGTGCCAGCAGTCGGACGGAATATAATGAAAAACTGTTTTTT
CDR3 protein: CASSRTEYNEKLFF

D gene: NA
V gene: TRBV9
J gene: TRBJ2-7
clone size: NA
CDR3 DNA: TGTGCCAGCAGCGCGAGCACAGGAGCCGTAACCTACGAGCAGTACTTC
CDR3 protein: CASSASTGAVTYEQYF

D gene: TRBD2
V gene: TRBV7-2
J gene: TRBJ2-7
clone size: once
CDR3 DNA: TGTGCCAGCAGCTTAGTTACTAGCGGGGCATACGAGCAGTACTTC
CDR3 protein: CASSLVTSGAYEQYF

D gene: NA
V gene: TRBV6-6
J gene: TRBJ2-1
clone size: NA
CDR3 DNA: TGTGCCAGCTATCCGGGACTGTACAATGAGCAGTTCTTC
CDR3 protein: CASYPGLYNEQFF

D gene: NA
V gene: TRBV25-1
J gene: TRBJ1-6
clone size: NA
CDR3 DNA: TGTGCCAGCAGTGACCGGCTACAGGGTCTGGGGTCACCCCTCCACTTT
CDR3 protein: CASSDRLQGLGSPLHF

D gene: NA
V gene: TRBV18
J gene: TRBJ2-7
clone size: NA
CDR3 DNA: TGTGCCAGCTCACCGCGGGCAGATGCCTCCTACGAGCAGTACTTC
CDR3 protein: CASSPRADASYEQYF

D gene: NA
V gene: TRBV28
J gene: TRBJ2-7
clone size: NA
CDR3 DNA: TGTGCCAGCAGTTATATGCGGGCCTACGAGCAGTACTTC
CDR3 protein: CASSYMRAYEQYF

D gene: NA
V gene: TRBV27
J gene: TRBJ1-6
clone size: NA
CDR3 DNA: TGTGCCAGCAGGGTATCGGAATGGCTTTCACCCCTCCACTTT
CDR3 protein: CASRVSEWLSPLHF

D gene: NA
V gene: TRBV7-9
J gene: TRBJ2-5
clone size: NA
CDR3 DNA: TGTGCCAGCAGTGGACTGGAGACCCAGTACTTC
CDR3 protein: CASSGLETQYF

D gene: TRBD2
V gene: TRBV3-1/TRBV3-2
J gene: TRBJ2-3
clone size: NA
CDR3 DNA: TGTGCCACCTCCCGACTAGCGGCCCGCACAGATACGCAGTATTTT
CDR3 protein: CATSRLAARTDTQYF

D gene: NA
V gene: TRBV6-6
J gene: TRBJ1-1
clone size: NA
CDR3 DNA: TGTGCCAGCAGTTACGGCGGGAACACTGAAGCTTTCTTT
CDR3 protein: CASSYGGNTEAFF

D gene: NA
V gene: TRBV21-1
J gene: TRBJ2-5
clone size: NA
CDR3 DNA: TGTGCCAGCAGCAAAGATGGCCGTGAAAGCGGGGCGGAAGAGACCCAGTACTTC
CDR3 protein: CASSKDGRESGAEETQYF

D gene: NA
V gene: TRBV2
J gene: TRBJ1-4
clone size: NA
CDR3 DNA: TGTGCCAGCAATCGTGCAGGGAATGAAAAACTGTTTTTT
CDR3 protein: CASNRAGNEKLFF

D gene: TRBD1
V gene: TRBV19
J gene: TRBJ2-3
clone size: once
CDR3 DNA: TGTGCCAGTAGTATTTCGGGACAGGGGCGAGATACGCAGTATTTT
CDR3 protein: CASSISGQGRDTQYF

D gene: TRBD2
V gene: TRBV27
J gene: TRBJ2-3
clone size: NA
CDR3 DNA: TGTGCCAGCAGAATTCAGCCGGGACTAGCGGGAGCAACGCAGTATTTT
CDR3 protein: CASRIQPGLAGATQYF

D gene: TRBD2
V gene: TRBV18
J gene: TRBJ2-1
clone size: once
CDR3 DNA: TGTGCCAGCTCTCTGAACGGCGGACTAGCGGGAGACTACAATGAGCAGTTCTTC
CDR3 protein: CASSLNGGLAGDYNEQFF

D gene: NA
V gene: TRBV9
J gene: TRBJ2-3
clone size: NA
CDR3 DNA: TGTGCCAGCAAAGGTAGCACAGATACGCAGTATTTT
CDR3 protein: CASKGSTDTQYF

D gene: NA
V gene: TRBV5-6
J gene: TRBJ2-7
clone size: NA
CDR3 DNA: TGTGCCAGCAGCTTTAAGGGGTACGAGCAGTACTTC
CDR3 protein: CASSFKGYEQYF

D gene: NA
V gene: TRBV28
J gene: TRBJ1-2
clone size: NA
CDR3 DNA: TGTGCCAGCACCCCCGCGGAGGATGGCTACACCTTC
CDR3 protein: CASTPAEDGYTF

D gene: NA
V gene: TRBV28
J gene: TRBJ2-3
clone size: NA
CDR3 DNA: TGTGCCAGCAGTTCCCCACAGGGTATTGGAGATACGCAGTATTTT
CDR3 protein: CASSSPQGIGDTQYF

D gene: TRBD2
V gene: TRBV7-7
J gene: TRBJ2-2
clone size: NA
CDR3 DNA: TGTGCTAGCAGCCGAGATCCGGGAGGGCCTATCACCGGGGAGCTGTTTTTT
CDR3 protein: CASSRDPGGPITGELFF

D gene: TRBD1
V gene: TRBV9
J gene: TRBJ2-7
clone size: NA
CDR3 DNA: TGTGCCAGCAGCGTAGGAGGGACAGGGGCCCACGAGCAGTACTTC
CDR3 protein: CASSVGGTGAHEQYF

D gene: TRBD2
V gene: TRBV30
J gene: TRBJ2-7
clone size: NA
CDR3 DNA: TGTGCCCCAAGAGGGAGCGGGAGTGTACCGCGGGACGAGCAGTACTTC
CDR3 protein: CAPRGSGSVPRDEQYF

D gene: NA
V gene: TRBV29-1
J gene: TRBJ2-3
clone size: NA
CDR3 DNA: TGCAGCGTTGATGTAGGCACAGATACGCAGTATTTT
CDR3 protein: CSVDVGTDTQYF

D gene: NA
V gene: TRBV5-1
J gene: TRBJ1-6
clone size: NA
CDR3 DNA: TGCGCCAGCAGCTTGGGAGAGGGGATTTCACCCCTCCACTTT
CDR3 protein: CASSLGEGISPLHF

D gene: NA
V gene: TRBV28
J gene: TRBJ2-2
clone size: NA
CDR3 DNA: TGTGCCAGCAGTTTGCACAGCAACACCGGGGAGCTGTTTTTT
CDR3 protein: CASSLHSNTGELFF